The rows below give T cell receptor beta chains drawn from one sample of a study of OX40 agonist ivuxolimab in advanced cancers. Profiled with immunoSEQ multiplex PCR; TCRdb holds only in-frame clones, not every one. The table has 15,000 to 20,000 clones, 65% to 90% seen once; the top ten hold roughly 21%. Material: CD4+ or CD8+ T cells sorted from blood, obtained in a trial of the OX40 agonist ivuxolimab. The origin of the receptors is an adult with an advanced solid tumor such as melanoma, head and neck, liver or kidney cancer. Both conserved end residues are part of each CDR3. The D gene is left open where the match is weak. Part of the rows lack a size; the others show once, few, many or a class for expanded clones.

cdr3_length clone_size j_call d_call v_call cdr3_aa cdr3_nt
15 . TRBJ2-3 . TRBV5-1 CASSLEGRPGNTQYF TGCGCCAGCAGCTTGGAAGGCAGGCCCGGTAATACGCAGTATTTT
16 . TRBJ1-5 . TRBV11-2 CASSFRTVYSNQPQHF TGTGCCAGCAGCTTTAGGACGGTTTATAGCAATCAGCCCCAGCATTTT
13 once TRBJ1-1 . TRBV11-1 CASSLSTATEAFF TGTGCCAGCAGCTTAAGTACGGCCACTGAAGCTTTCTTT
18 . TRBJ2-7 TRBD2 TRBV4-2 CASSQDLPSGTFSYEQYF TGTGCCAGCAGCCAAGATCTTCCTAGCGGGACTTTCTCCTACGAGCAGTACTTC
13 . TRBJ2-1 . TRBV2 CASRIGVRGEQFF TGTGCCAGCAGGATTGGAGTTAGGGGTGAGCAGTTCTTC
16 once TRBJ2-3 TRBD2 TRBV5-1 CASSLELAGGVATQYF TGCGCCAGCAGCTTGGAACTAGCGGGAGGGGTGGCTACGCAGTATTTT
14 . TRBJ2-3 . TRBV5-1 CASSIRASTDTQYF TGCGCCAGCAGTATACGCGCCAGCACAGATACGCAGTATTTT
13 . TRBJ2-4 . TRBV28 CASSSRAKNIQYF TGTGCCAGCAGTTCCAGGGCCAAAAACATTCAGTACTTC
16 . TRBJ2-1 . TRBV25-1 CASSESGLARSDEQFF TGTGCCAGCAGTGAATCGGGCCTAGCGCGGTCAGATGAGCAGTTCTTC
15 . TRBJ2-3 TRBD2 TRBV7-2 CASRLSGRSADTQYF TGTGCCAGCAGACTTAGCGGGAGGTCCGCAGATACGCAGTATTTT
14 . TRBJ2-3 . TRBV27 CASSPIASTDTQYF TGTGCCAGCAGTCCAATAGCTAGCACAGATACGCAGTATTTT
16 . TRBJ1-1 . TRBV11-2 CASSLGGSLGYTEAFF TGTGCCAGCAGCTTAGGGGGTTCCCTGGGGTACACTGAAGCTTTCTTT
13 . TRBJ2-5 . TRBV18 CASSPQLSETQYF TGTGCCAGCTCACCACAGCTTTCAGAGACCCAGTACTTC
15 . TRBJ1-1 TRBD1 TRBV2 CASSPDRGANTEAFF TGTGCCAGCAGTCCGGACAGGGGCGCGAACACTGAAGCTTTCTTT
13 . TRBJ2-5 . TRBV27 CASSFRIRETQYF TGTGCCAGCAGTTTCAGGATCCGAGAGACCCAGTACTTC
15 . TRBJ1-5 . TRBV10-2 CASSESGMDWEPQHF TGCGCCAGCAGTGAGTCAGGGATGGATTGGGAGCCCCAGCATTTT
13 . TRBJ1-1 . TRBV5-1 CASTRDMNTEAFF TGCGCCAGCACCCGGGATATGAACACTGAAGCTTTCTTT
15 . TRBJ1-2 . TRBV9 CASSVEWQPNYGYTF TGTGCCAGCAGCGTAGAGTGGCAGCCTAACTATGGCTACACCTTC
16 . TRBJ2-3 . TRBV13 CASSLSGSTFTDTQYF TGTGCCAGCAGCTTATCCGGCAGTACTTTCACAGATACGCAGTATTTT
18 . TRBJ2-2 . TRBV7-9 CASSSQELVLVDTGELFF TGTGCCAGCAGCTCCCAGGAACTCGTTTTGGTGGACACCGGGGAGCTGTTTTTT
17 . TRBJ2-1 TRBD2 TRBV28 CASSSYRERGLYNEQFF TGTGCCAGCAGTTCATATCGGGAGCGGGGTCTCTACAATGAGCAGTTCTTC
14 . TRBJ1-1 . TRBV27 CASSLVWGNTEAFF TGTGCCAGCAGTTTAGTTTGGGGGAACACTGAAGCTTTCTTT
14 . TRBJ2-7 . TRBV2 CASLGTAISYEQYF TGTGCCAGCCTCGGGACCGCCATCTCCTACGAGCAGTACTTC
14 . TRBJ2-7 . TRBV5-8 CASSLRGLSYEQYF TGTGCCAGCAGCTTGAGGGGACTTTCCTACGAGCAGTACTTC
15 . TRBJ1-3 . TRBV27 CASSFGPGSGNTIYF TGTGCCAGCAGTTTCGGGCCTGGCTCTGGAAACACCATATATTTT
13 . TRBJ2-3 . TRBV4-3 CASSPGSSDTQYF TGCGCCAGCAGCCCGGGGAGCTCAGATACGCAGTATTTT
16 . TRBJ2-2 . TRBV5-4 CASSPGLGASGGELFF TGTGCCAGCAGCCCCGGCCTGGGGGCTAGTGGCGGGGAGCTGTTTTTT
16 . TRBJ2-5 . TRBV10-2 CASSADDRKSIETQYF TGCGCCAGCAGTGCAGATGACAGGAAATCTATAGAGACCCAGTACTTC
16 . TRBJ2-2 . TRBV4-3 CASSQEGGIYTGELFF TGCGCCAGCAGCCAAGAAGGGGGGATATACACCGGGGAGCTGTTTTTT
12 . TRBJ2-1 . TRBV2 CASSVQGKEQFF TGTGCCAGCAGTGTACAGGGTAAGGAGCAGTTCTTC
14 . TRBJ1-6 . TRBV21-1 CASSLRTVPSPLHF TGTGCCAGCAGCCTCCGGACAGTCCCCTCACCCCTCCACTTT
17 . TRBJ2-7 TRBD1 TRBV5-6 CASSRGKRDRGLHEQYF TGTGCCAGCAGCAGGGGGAAAAGGGACAGGGGTCTCCACGAGCAGTACTTC
16 . TRBJ1-2 . TRBV5-6 CASSFLDQQNSYGYTF TGTGCCAGCAGCTTTTTGGACCAACAGAACTCCTATGGCTACACCTTC
11 . TRBJ2-7 TRBD2 TRBV28 CAATSGYEQYF TGTGCCGCAACTAGCGGCTACGAGCAGTACTTC
14 . TRBJ2-7 . TRBV5-1 CASSTRDGAYEQYF TGCGCCAGCAGCACCAGGGACGGAGCCTACGAGCAGTACTTC
13 . TRBJ1-2 . TRBV6-1 CASSESGAWGYTF TGTGCCAGCAGTGAATCGGGGGCATGGGGCTACACCTTC
14 . TRBJ2-7 . TRBV7-2 CASSMVGRIYEQYF TGTGCCAGCAGCATGGTGGGGCGGATATACGAGCAGTACTTC